This record covers a single T cell receptor (beta chain). Method: immunoSEQ multiplex PCR; TCRdb's copy keeps in-frame clones and lacks some. Of over 45,000 clones in the sample, 85% to 90% are singletons; the top ten hold under 1.5%. This sample was taken from a study of T cell changes during pregnancy in multiple sclerosis. Germline assignment: CDR1 LNHDA and CDR2 SQIVND (reference sequence). The V gene lost 4 bases and the J gene lost 1 base, with 10 bases spanning the gap. The CDR3 has 14 residues. Sequenced material: peripheral blood, taken in the first trimester of pregnancy. The receptor was isolated from a female donor in good health, enrolled as a control in a pregnancy study. The chain carries TRBV19 and TRBJ1-1; D call uncertain. The CDR3 nucleotides are TGTGCCAGTAGTACTCGAGGGTCGAACACTGAAGCTTTCTTT. It codes for CASSTRGSNTEAFF.